The 30 T cell receptor beta chains below come from one sample, sequenced in a study of PD-L1 blockade in urothelial cancer. Libraries were prepared by immunoSEQ multiplex PCR; TCRdb keeps only in-frame clonotypes and omits some of them. The data show more than 60,000 clones, with about 90% seen just once and about 11% held by the top ten. Stated time point: peripheral blood 6 weeks after treatment start. The sample in question was PBMCs, obtained around atezolizumab (anti-PD-L1) treatment. The receptors here all came from a man in his 60s with urothelial cancer.

The rearrangement uses TRBV27 and TRBJ1-4; D possibly corresponds to TRBD1 (6 bases). Trimming removed 1 base at V and 8 bases at J, with 11 bases between. This CDR3 contains 14 residues. Germline V lookup: CDR1 MNHEY, CDR2 SMNVEV (reference sequence). CDR3 region: CASSLLTRGEKLFF. Here the CDR3 DNA reads TGTGCCAGCAGTTTATTAACAAGGGGGGAAAAACTGTTTTTT. Combining the CDR3 with reference TRBV27 and TRBJ1-4 gives the whole variable domain EAQVTQNPRYLITVTGKKLTVTCSQNMNHEYMSWYRQDPGLGLRQIYYSMNVEVTDKGDVPEGYKVSRKEKRNFPLILESPSPNQTSLYFCASSLLTRGEKLFFGSGTQLSVL.

The chain recombines TRBV2 with TRBJ2-1; 8 bases match TRBD2. The germline V gene has CDR1 SNHLY and CDR2 FYNNEI. Trimming removed 2 bases from V and 4 bases from J; junction bases left unmatched: 10. This CDR3 has 17 residues. The CDR3 sequence is CASSEIAGTVDYNEQFF. CDR3 DNA: TGTGCCAGCAGTGAAATAGCGGGAACGGTGGATTACAATGAGCAGTTCTTC. The whole variable domain, filled in from reference TRBV2 and TRBJ2-1, reads EPEVTQTPSHQVTQMGQEVILRCVPISNHLYFYWYRQILGQKVEFLVSFYNNEISEKSEIFDDQFSVERPDGSNFTLKIRSTKLEDSAMYFCASSEIAGTVDYNEQFFGPGTRLTVL.

The genes are TRBV6-6 and TRBJ1-2, with D tentatively TRBD1 (5 bases). The germline V gene encodes CDR1 MNHNY and CDR2 SVGAGI (reference sequence). V dropped 6 bases and J dropped 13 bases, with 21 bases sitting between them. This CDR3 is 13 amino acids long. The CDR3 here is CASRTGGGPKGTF. The CDR3 region has the DNA TGTGCCAGCAGGACGGGGGGAGGGCCGAAAGGCACCTTC.

This chain uses TRBV27 with TRBJ2-2, with a weak D call TRBD1 (5 bases). The V gene lost 1 base and the J gene lost 0 bases, with 15 bases spanning the gap. The germline gives CDR1 MNHEY, CDR2 SMNVEV (reference sequence). The CDR3 loop spans 18 amino acids. The CDR3 protein is CASSLWAGPITNTGELFF. Here the CDR3 DNA reads TGTGCCAGCAGTTTATGGGCAGGGCCGATCACGAACACCGGGGAGCTGTTTTTT.

CDR3 nucleotides: TGTGCCAGCAACCCGACAGGGGGCGGGTCCAAAAACATTCAGTACTTC. Amino acids: CASNPTGGGSKNIQYF. The V call is TRBV2, the J call TRBJ2-4; TRBD1 matches at 10 bases. Germline V gene sequence: CDR1 SNHLY, CDR2 FYNNEI. The V gene end was trimmed by 7 bases and the J gene end by 2 bases; junction bases not matched to a gene: 8. The CDR3 length is 16 residues.

The chain combines TRBV28 with TRBJ1-3; D not certain. The V end was cut by 6 bases, the J end by 0 bases, with 6 bases between. The V gene's germline CDR1 is MDHEN and CDR2 SYDVKM. This CDR3 spans 13 amino acids. CDR3 in amino acids: CASSRNSGNTIYF. The CDR3 bases are TGTGCCAGCAGCAGAAACTCTGGAAACACCATATATTTT.

V and J are TRBV28 and TRBJ2-1, with D maybe TRBD2 (6 bases). The CDR3 runs 11 residues. Per germline, CDR1 MDHEN and CDR2 SYDVKM. Trimming took off 3 bases at V and 14 bases at J, with 11 bases between the two ends. CDR3 in DNA: TGTGCCAGCAGTTTTGACCTAGCGAAGTTCTTC. Amino acid sequence: CASSFDLAKFF.

This clone was counted a few times. J is TRBJ2-7 and V is TRBV5-4; 8 nucleotides line up with TRBD2. CDR1 is SGHNT and CDR2 is YYREEE in the germline V gene (reference sequence). The CDR3 is 17 residues long. V lost 0 bases, J lost 0 bases, and 8 bases stayed unmatched. This CDR3 is CASSLGFVGTSSYEQYF. CDR3 coding DNA: TGTGCCAGCAGCTTGGGCTTTGTAGGGACTAGCTCCTACGAGCAGTACTTC.

At least ten counts were recorded for this clone. The genes are TRBV27 and TRBJ1-6; 8 bases agree with TRBD1. The CDR3 is 15 amino acids. Germline lookup yields CDR1 MNHEY and CDR2 SMNVEV (reference sequence). The junction had 4 bases not matched to a gene; V was cut back by 2 bases and J by 7 bases. DNA of the CDR3: TGTGCCAGCAGTTTAACAGGGGGGTGGAATTCACCCCTCCACTTT. Its translation: CASSLTGGWNSPLHF.

CDR3 loop: CASSRDTEQYF. The CDR3 DNA follows: TGTGCCAGTAGTAGGGACACCGAGCAGTACTTC. V and J are TRBV19 and TRBJ2-7; D may be TRBD1 (6 bases). Germline V gene lookup returns CDR1 LNHDA and CDR2 SQIVND (reference sequence). There are 11 residues in the CDR3. The V gene lost 4 bases and the J gene lost 6 bases, with 7 bases spanning the gap.

This chain joins TRBV7-3 and TRBJ1-1; no reliable D call. Trimming pared 4 bases from V and 4 bases from J, leaving 19 bases between. CDR3 length: 16 residues. The germline gives CDR1 SGHTA, CDR2 FQGTGA. The CDR3 DNA follows: TGTGCCAGCAGCTCAGGCCTTGGGTCGGCAAGCACTGAAGCTTTCTTT. Translated: CASSSGLGSASTEAFF.

This clone was found once. The chain carries TRBV11-2 and TRBJ2-2, with a tentative D call TRBD2 (6 bases). The germline gives CDR1 SGHAT, CDR2 FQNNGV. Trimming pared 3 bases from V and 4 bases from J, leaving 12 bases between. The CDR3 runs to 15 residues. CDR3 nucleotide sequence: TGTGCCAGCAGCTTCGGGACTCCTTTCACCGGGGAGCTGTTTTTT. Protein product: CASSFGTPFTGELFF.

The chain is built from TRBV18 and TRBJ2-3; 9 nucleotides agree with TRBD2. There are 16 residues in the CDR3. V trimming: 3 bases; J trimming: 10 bases; junction bases outside the gene matches: 14. Per germline, CDR1 KGHSH and CDR2 LQKENI. CDR3 coding DNA: TGTGCCAGCTCACCCCCTGCGGGGGGGAACCGGGTGGCGCAGTATTTT. This sequence encodes CASSPPAGGNRVAQYF.

The CDR3 here is CASSLAGTGMYEQFF. The CDR3, as DNA: TGTGCCAGCAGCTTGGCCGGGACTGGAATGTATGAGCAGTTCTTC. This sequence joins TRBV5-6 and TRBJ2-1, with D perhaps matching TRBD2 (6 bases). The CDR3 has 15 amino acids. V was shortened by 0 bases and J by 8 bases, with 15 bases between the two germline ends. Germline V lookup: CDR1 SGHDT, CDR2 YYEEEE.

The chain joins TRBV10-2 to TRBJ2-7; tentatively, D is TRBD1 (5 bases). This CDR3 comprises 15 residues. Trimming shortened V by 0 bases and J by 4 bases, and 13 bases separated the two germline ends. In germline, CDR1 is WSHSY, CDR2 SAAADI. CDR3 nucleotide sequence: TGCGCCAGCAGTGAGTCCGGTCAGGGCCCTTACGAGCAGTACTTC. Translation gives CASSESGQGPYEQYF.

This clone appeared a few times. The rearrangement links TRBV19 to TRBJ1-2; no clear D. Between the trimmed V and J ends, which lost 4 bases and 0 bases, there was a span of 9 bases. The CDR3 has 14 residues. The germline V gene encodes CDR1 LNHDA and CDR2 SQIVND (reference sequence). CDR3 amino acids: CASSSLGANYGYTF. The DNA for the CDR3 is TGTGCCAGTAGTAGCCTAGGAGCTAACTATGGCTACACCTTC.

This chain joins TRBV4-1 and TRBJ1-2; unclear D gene. Germline CDR1 MGHRA, CDR2 YSYEKL. V was pared by 4 bases and J by 1 base, with 4 bases between. The CDR3 is made up of 12 amino acids. Here the CDR3 DNA reads TGCGCCAGCAGCCGAGGTAACTATGGCTACACCTTC. Amino acid sequence: CASSRGNYGYTF.

This clone was counted a single time. The V gene is TRBV7-9, the J gene TRBJ1-4; TRBD1 matches at 9 bases. V lost 6 bases, J lost 5 bases, and 13 bases stayed unmatched. The CDR3 runs to 17 residues. The germline CDR1 and CDR2 sequences are SEHNR and FQNEAQ (reference sequence). The CDR3 region is CASRPDRGRLGNEKLFF. The CDR3 nucleotides read TGTGCCAGCAGACCGGACAGGGGCCGTCTAGGGAATGAAAAACTGTTTTTT.

This rearrangement joins TRBV21-1 to TRBJ2-7; no check of the table's D call, TRBD1, against the DNA was made. TRBV21-1 is listed as a pseudogene. The length of the CDR3 is 15 residues. The CDR3 nucleotides read TGTGCCAGCAGCAGGACCCGGACAGACTCCTACGAGCAGTACTTC. This translates into CASSRTRTDSYEQYF.

This rearrangement joins TRBV6-5 to TRBJ1-2; a possible D gene is TRBD1 (5 bases). The CDR3 has 13 residues. V lost 4 bases and J 2 bases, leaving 8 bases between the germline ends. The germline V gene has CDR1 MNHEY and CDR2 SVGAGI. The CDR3 sequence is CASSLTENYGYTF. In DNA form, the CDR3 reads TGTGCCAGCAGTTTGACAGAAAACTATGGCTACACCTTC.

This rearrangement joins TRBV19 to TRBJ2-1, with D hard to call. CDR3 length equals 17 residues. V was clipped by 0 bases and J by 0 bases, with 12 bases between them. The V gene's germline CDR1 is LNHDA and CDR2 SQIVND (reference sequence). For the CDR3, the DNA is TGTGCCAGTAGTATAGATCTATTTAGTCGCTCCTACAATGAGCAGTTCTTC. Protein product: CASSIDLFSRSYNEQFF.

The chain recombines TRBV9 with TRBJ1-4; 9 positions match TRBD1. Germline-derived CDR1 and CDR2 are SGDLS and YYNGEE. Unmatched junction bases numbered 3, after V lost 1 base and J lost 8 bases. This CDR3 is built from 14 residues. The CDR3 is CASSVTGGLEKLFF. The CDR3 region has the DNA TGTGCCAGCAGCGTAACAGGGGGCCTCGAAAAACTGTTTTTT.

This chain links TRBV10-3 with TRBJ1-3; possibly TRBD1 for D (6 bases). CDR1 is ENHRY, CDR2 SYGVKD, per germline. The V gene lost 9 bases and the J gene lost 8 bases, with 17 bases spanning the gap. CDR3 size: 13 residues. CDR3 in amino acids: CAISEDSSYTIYF. The CDR3 nucleotides read TGTGCCATATCCGAGGACAGCTCCTACACCATATATTTT.

The rearrangement links TRBV11-3 to TRBJ2-1, with D tentatively TRBD1 (6 bases). With 5 bases removed from V and 1 base from J, the gap between germline ends came to 12 bases. CDR3 size: 15 residues. Germline V gene data show CDR1 as SGHNT and CDR2 as YENEEA. DNA of the CDR3: TGTGCCAGCAGCCGGTCCGGGACATCCTACAATGAGCAGTTCTTC. Residues: CASSRSGTSYNEQFF.

The chain joins TRBV6-1 to TRBJ1-5, with D perhaps TRBD1 (5 bases). V was pared by 11 bases and J by 1 base, with 15 bases between. The germline V gene encodes CDR1 MNHNS and CDR2 SASEGT. The CDR3 extends over 14 amino acids. The DNA for the CDR3 is TGTGCCGGCGAAAGGGGTTACAGCAATCAGCCCCAGCATTTT. Amino acids: CAGERGYSNQPQHF.

This chain uses TRBV6-4 with TRBJ2-1, with a tentative D call TRBD2 (5 bases). The V and J ends lost 5 bases and 9 bases respectively, with 14 bases between them. Germline V gene data show CDR1 as MRHNA and CDR2 as SNTAGT. This CDR3 region has 13 residues. CDR3: CASSLEDRAEQFF. CDR3 DNA sequence: TGTGCCAGCAGTCTGGAGGATCGTGCTGAGCAGTTCTTC.

V is TRBV2 and J is TRBJ2-7; 11 bases line up with TRBD1. CDR3 length equals 15 residues. The V segment lost 6 bases and the J segment 5 bases; nucleotides outside the gene matches: 9. CDR1 is SNHLY, CDR2 FYNNEI, per germline. This chain's CDR3 is CASRGQGAVRNEQYF. CDR3 bases: TGTGCCAGCAGAGGACAGGGGGCGGTTAGGAACGAGCAGTACTTC.

The rearrangement links TRBV7-9 to TRBJ2-5; 8 bases line up with TRBD2. J lost 5 bases, V lost 1 base, and 12 bases had no gene match. This CDR3 has 17 amino acids. Looked up from germline, CDR1 is SEHNR and CDR2 is FQNEAQ (reference sequence). The CDR3 region is CASSLVGRGGRRETQYF. CDR3 coding DNA: TGTGCCAGCAGCTTAGTTGGTCGCGGCGGGAGGAGGGAGACCCAGTACTTC.

This clone has more than one count but fewer than ten. J is TRBJ1-3 and V is TRBV7-6, with D unresolved. V lost 4 bases and J 4 bases, leaving 8 bases between the germline ends. CDR1 SGHVS and CDR2 FNYEAQ come from the germline V gene. The CDR3 totals 13 residues. Here the CDR3 DNA reads TGTGCCAGCAGCTGGACTTCCGGAAACACCATATATTTT. This codes for CASSWTSGNTIYF.

This rearrangement joins TRBV30 to TRBJ1-1, with D perhaps matching TRBD1 (5 bases). Germline V CDR1 and CDR2: GTSNPN, SVGIG (reference sequence). With 1 base removed from V and 3 bases from J, the gap between germline ends came to 18 bases. This CDR3 region has 16 residues. CDR3 protein: CAWSGRRGLGDTEAFF. In nucleotides, the CDR3 is TGTGCCTGGAGTGGAAGAAGGGGACTGGGGGACACTGAAGCTTTCTTT.